The 16 T cell receptor beta chains below come from one sample, sequenced in a study of vaccination effects on CD4 cells after COVID-19. These TCRs are of unknown antigen specificity. Under the ViraFEST assay, PBMC were stimulated with viral peptide pools so that antigen-specific CD4+ T cells expanded. Sequencing was performed afterwards. The culture ran for roughly ten days before CD4+ T cells were isolated. This person's SARS-CoV-2 infection, confirmed by PCR, occurred between March and December 2020. Profiling relied on immunoSEQ multiplex PCR, and the TCRdb table lists in-frame clones only, not all of them. The repertoire holds under 60,000 clones, with around 82% as singletons. Sequences were derived from CD4+ T cells from PBMCs cultured with HIV peptides, sampled before COVID-19 vaccination. Described subset: HIV-1 Nef peptide pool negative control/reference culture. The receptors here all came from a human donor who had a prior SARS-CoV-2 infection.

This clone was detected once. The V and J genes are TRBV7-6 and TRBJ2-1, with D hard to call. V was trimmed by 4 bases and J by 0 bases, leaving 10 bases between them. This CDR3 region has 15 residues. CDR1 SGHVS and CDR2 FNYEAQ come from the germline V gene. CDR3 sequence reads: CASSSAISSYNEQFF. The CDR3 DNA follows: TGTGCCAGCAGCTCCGCTATAAGCTCCTACAATGAGCAGTTCTTC.

This rearrangement joins TRBV24-1 to TRBJ2-1; 8 bases match TRBD2. CDR3 length: 14 amino acids. V dropped 9 bases and J dropped 6; count of bases not matched to a gene: 9. Germline CDR1 reads KGHDR; CDR2 reads SFDVKD. DNA of the CDR3: TGTGCCACCGGGTCTAGCGGGCCCTTCAATGAGCAGTTCTTC. Translated, it gives CATGSSGPFNEQFF.

The rearrangement uses TRBV7-9 and TRBJ1-1, with D possibly matching TRBD1 (5 bases). This CDR3 comprises 14 residues. The V end was cut by 7 bases, the J end by 1 base, with 13 bases between. CDR1 and CDR2 from the germline V gene are SEHNR and FQNEAQ (reference sequence). CDR3 region: CASTEWGTNTEAFF. CDR3 in DNA: TGTGCCAGCACAGAATGGGGGACGAACACTGAAGCTTTCTTT.

This sequence joins TRBV27 and TRBJ2-6; no clear D. This CDR3 comprises 14 residues. The germline CDR1 and CDR2 sequences are MNHEY and SMNVEV (reference sequence). V dropped 3 bases and J dropped 2 bases, with 5 bases sitting between them. The CDR3 DNA follows: TGTGCCAGCAGTTTCTTGGCTGGGGCCAACGTCCTGACTTTC. Its protein is CASSFLAGANVLTF.

This rearrangement joins TRBV2 to TRBJ2-1; 7 bases are a match to TRBD1. The CDR3 is made up of 12 amino acids. Germline V lookup: CDR1 SNHLY, CDR2 FYNNEI. Trimming removed 4 bases from V and 10 bases from J; junction bases left unmatched: 4. CDR3: CASSGQGEEQFF. The CDR3, as DNA: TGTGCCAGCAGTGGACAGGGTGAAGAGCAGTTCTTC.

This chain joins TRBV18 and TRBJ2-2; D gene uncertain. The germline V gene encodes CDR1 KGHSH and CDR2 LQKENI. Trimming took off 2 bases at V and 4 bases at J, with 14 bases between the two ends. There are 16 residues in the CDR3. CDR3 region: CASSPTITTITGELFF. In nucleotides, the CDR3 is TGTGCCAGCTCACCAACGATTACCACCATCACCGGGGAGCTGTTTTTT.

The chain couples TRBV7-2 to TRBJ2-2, with D perhaps matching TRBD1 (6 bases). The V gene lost 5 bases and the J gene lost 4 bases, with 17 bases spanning the gap. The CDR3 loop spans 16 amino acids. Germline V gene sequence: CDR1 SGHTA, CDR2 FQGNSA. CDR3 in amino acids: CASSLDATGLTGELFF. As DNA, the CDR3 is TGTGCCAGCAGCCTAGACGCGACAGGACTCACCGGGGAGCTGTTTTTT.

Concerning this clone itself: Additional DNA sequences in this sample encode the identical CDR3. The chain carries TRBV5-1 and TRBJ2-1; TRBD1 might be the D (6 bases). The CDR3 has 13 amino acids. Looked up from germline, CDR1 is SGHRS and CDR2 is YFSETQ. V was cut by 4 bases and J by 4 bases, with 9 bases left in between. CDR3 sequence (DNA): TGCGCCAGCAGCAGGACAGAATACAATGAGCAGTTCTTC. This codes for CASSRTEYNEQFF.

The chain is built from TRBV7-2 and TRBJ2-1; 7 bases agree with TRBD2. This CDR3 is 14 amino acids long. Per germline, CDR1 SGHTA and CDR2 FQGNSA. V lost 0 bases to trimming and J lost 4 bases; unmatched junction nucleotides: 0. The CDR3 spells CASSLAGGYNEQFF. The CDR3 DNA is TGTGCCAGCAGCTTAGCGGGGGGGTACAATGAGCAGTTCTTC. Variable domain in full (rest from reference TRBV7-2 and TRBJ2-1): GAGVSQSPSNKVTEKGKDVELRCDPISGHTALYWYRQSLGQGLEFLIYFQGNSAPDKSGLPSDRFSAERTGGSVSTLTIQRTQQEDSAVYLCASSLAGGYNEQFFGPGTRLTVL.

The chain carries TRBV5-1 and TRBJ2-7, with no clear D. The CDR3 is made up of 14 amino acids. V dropped 4 bases and J dropped 2 bases, with 13 bases sitting between them. Germline-derived CDR1 and CDR2 are SGHRS and YFSETQ. In DNA form, the CDR3 reads TGCGCCAGCAGCAAAATTCCAGAAACCTACGAGCAGTACTTC. It specifies CASSKIPETYEQYF.

This rearrangement joins TRBV5-4 to TRBJ2-7, with 7 bases that match TRBD1. After removal of 2 bases from V and 3 bases from J, the junction contained 2 bases not matched to a gene. CDR1 is SGHNT, CDR2 YYREEE, per germline (reference sequence). The CDR3 covers 13 residues. In DNA form, the CDR3 reads TGTGCCAGCAGCTTAGGGACAGACTACGAGCAGTACTTC. This encodes CASSLGTDYEQYF.

The chain is built from TRBV12-1 and TRBJ2-7; the table assigns TRBD2, which was not confirmed against the DNA. TRBV12-1 counts as a pseudogene. This CDR3 region has 15 residues. CDR3 sequence: CASSSETSGSYEQYF. The CDR3 DNA sequence: TGTGCCAGCAGCTCGGAGACTAGCGGGAGTTACGAGCAGTACTTC.

The genes are TRBV6-2 or TRBV6-3 and TRBJ2-3; the D gene is possibly TRBD2 (6 bases). The CDR3 extends over 15 amino acids. V lost 2 bases and J lost 2, with 11 bases in between. Germline assignment: CDR1 MNHEY and CDR2 SVGEGT. Here the CDR3 reads CASSYPRDFTDTQYF. The CDR3 nucleotides read TGTGCCAGCAGTTACCCTCGGGACTTCACAGATACGCAGTATTTT.

J is TRBJ2-1 and V is TRBV5-4; TRBD2 aligns across 7 bases. The CDR3 covers 15 residues. Germline assignment: CDR1 SGHNT and CDR2 YYREEE (reference sequence). Unmatched junction bases numbered 10, after V lost 3 bases and J lost 7 bases. The DNA for the CDR3 is TGTGCCAGCAGCTCGGGTGGTCGGACTAGAAATGAGCAGTTCTTC. Translation: CASSSGGRTRNEQFF.

V gene TRBV5-4 combines with J gene TRBJ1-5; D is perhaps TRBD1 (6 bases). This CDR3 contains 16 residues. CDR1 is SGHNT, CDR2 YYREEE, per germline (reference sequence). V was cut by 4 bases and J by 5 bases, with 19 bases left in between. CDR3 sequence: CASSNGGGILDQPQHF. Written as DNA, the CDR3 is TGTGCCAGCAGCAATGGGGGGGGCATCCTGGATCAGCCCCAGCATTTT.

This clone was observed a handful of times. The chain couples TRBV18 to TRBJ2-2; D gene ambiguous. Between the trimmed V and J ends, which lost 1 base and 1 base, there was a span of 10 bases. From germline, CDR1 is KGHSH and CDR2 LQKENI. This CDR3 has 16 residues. CDR3 nucleotide sequence: TGTGCCAGCTCACCACGGATGGCCGAGAACACCGGGGAGCTGTTTTTT. It yields the protein CASSPRMAENTGELFF.